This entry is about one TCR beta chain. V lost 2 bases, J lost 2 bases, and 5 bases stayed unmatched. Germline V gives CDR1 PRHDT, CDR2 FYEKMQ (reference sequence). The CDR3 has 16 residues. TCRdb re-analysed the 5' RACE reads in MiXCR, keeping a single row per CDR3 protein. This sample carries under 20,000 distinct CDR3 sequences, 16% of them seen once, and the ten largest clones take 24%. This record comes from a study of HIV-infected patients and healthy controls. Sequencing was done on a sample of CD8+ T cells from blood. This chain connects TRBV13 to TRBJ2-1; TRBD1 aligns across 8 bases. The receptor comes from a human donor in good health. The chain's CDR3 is CASSLLTGAAYNEQFF. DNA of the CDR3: TGTGCCAGCAGCTTATTGACAGGGGCTGCCTACAATGAGCAGTTCTTC.